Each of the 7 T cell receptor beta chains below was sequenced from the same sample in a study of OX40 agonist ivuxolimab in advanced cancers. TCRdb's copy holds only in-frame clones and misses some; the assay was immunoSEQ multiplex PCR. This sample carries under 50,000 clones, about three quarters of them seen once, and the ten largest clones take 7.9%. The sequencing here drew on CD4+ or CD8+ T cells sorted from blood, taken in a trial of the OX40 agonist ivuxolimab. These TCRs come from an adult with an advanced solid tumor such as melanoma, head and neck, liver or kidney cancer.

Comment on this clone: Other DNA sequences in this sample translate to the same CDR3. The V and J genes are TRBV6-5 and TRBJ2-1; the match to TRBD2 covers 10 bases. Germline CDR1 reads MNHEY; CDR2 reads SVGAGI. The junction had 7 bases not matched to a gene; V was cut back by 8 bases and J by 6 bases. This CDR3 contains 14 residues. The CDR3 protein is CASSSGREGNEQFF. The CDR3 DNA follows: TGTGCCAGCTCTAGCGGGAGAGAAGGCAATGAGCAGTTCTTC.

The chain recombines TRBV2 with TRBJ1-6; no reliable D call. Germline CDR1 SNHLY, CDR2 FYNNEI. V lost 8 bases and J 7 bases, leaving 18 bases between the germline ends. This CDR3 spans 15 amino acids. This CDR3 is CASGRTPLGNSPLHF. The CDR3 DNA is TGTGCCAGCGGAAGGACTCCCTTAGGGAATTCACCCCTCCACTTT.

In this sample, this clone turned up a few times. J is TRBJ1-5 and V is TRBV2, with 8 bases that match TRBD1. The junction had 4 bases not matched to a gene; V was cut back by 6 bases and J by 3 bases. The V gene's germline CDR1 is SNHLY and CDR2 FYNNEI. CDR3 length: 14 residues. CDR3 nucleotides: TGTGCCAGCAGAGGACAGGGATCCAATCAGCCCCAGCATTTT. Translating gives CASRGQGSNQPQHF.

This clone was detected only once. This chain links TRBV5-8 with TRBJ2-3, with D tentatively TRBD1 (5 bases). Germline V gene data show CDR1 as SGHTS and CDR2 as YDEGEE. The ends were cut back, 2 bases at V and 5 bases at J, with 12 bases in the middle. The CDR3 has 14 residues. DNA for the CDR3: TGTGCCAGCAGCTTTGGCAGGGCCGGAGATACGCAGTATTTT. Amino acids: CASSFGRAGDTQYF.

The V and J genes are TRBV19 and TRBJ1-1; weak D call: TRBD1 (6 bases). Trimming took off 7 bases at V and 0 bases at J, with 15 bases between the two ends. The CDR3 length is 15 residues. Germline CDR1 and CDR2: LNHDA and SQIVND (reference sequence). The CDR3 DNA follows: TGTGCCAGTATAACCCAGGGGACCATGAACACTGAAGCTTTCTTT. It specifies CASITQGTMNTEAFF.

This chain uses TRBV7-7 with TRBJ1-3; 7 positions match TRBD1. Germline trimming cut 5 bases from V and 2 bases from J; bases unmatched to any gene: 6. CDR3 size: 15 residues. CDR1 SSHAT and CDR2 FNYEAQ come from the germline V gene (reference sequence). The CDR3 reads CASSRRQGAGNTIYF. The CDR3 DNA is TGTGCCAGCAGCCGGCGACAGGGAGCTGGAAACACCATATATTTT.

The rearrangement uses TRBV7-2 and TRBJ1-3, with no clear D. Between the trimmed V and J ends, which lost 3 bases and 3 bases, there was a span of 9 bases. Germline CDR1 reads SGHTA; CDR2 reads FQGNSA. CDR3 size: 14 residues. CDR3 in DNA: TGTGCCAGCAGCTTGGTCCAGATTGGAAACACCATATATTTT. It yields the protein CASSLVQIGNTIYF.